Below, one TCR beta chain is given with its context. Its target is unknown. The sort gate was single viable CD3+CD4+CD8-CD45RO+ cells for memory CD4+ T cells. After thawing, CD4+ T cells were positively selected. This specimen belongs to a study of memory CD4+ T cells and cytomegalovirus serostatus. Study observations and caveats: Suggested: most of the CMV-linked TCR signature lies in CD4+ memory cells. About 40% of the 164 known CMV-associated TCRbeta sequences appeared in CD4+ memory.

Original processing methods: Out-of-frame sequences were removed, leaving about 2,300,000 distinct TCRbeta sequences. Some clones are missing from TCRdb's copy, which holds only in-frame ones; the method was immunoSEQ multiplex PCR. The DNA was the basis for D and trimming; V, J and clone size are from that table. There are about 50,000 clones in the sample; about 73% occur only once, and about 0.7% lies in the top ten. The ends lost 4 bases at V and 3 bases at J; junction bases unmatched: 8. Germline V gene data show CDR1 as SGHVS and CDR2 as FQNEAQ. The CDR3 totals 15 residues. The chain couples TRBV7-8 to TRBJ2-7; 8 nucleotides match TRBD2. The sequenced material came from memory CD4+ T cells from blood. The receptor was derived from an adult in good health and CMV-seronegative. This chain's CDR3 is CASSSRRLAGYEQYF. The CDR3, as DNA: TGTGCCAGCAGCTCAAGGAGGCTAGCGGGCTACGAGCAGTACTTC.